These 32 T cell receptor beta chains were sequenced from one sample in a study of IL-17A CD8 T cells in psoriatic arthritis synovium. Magnetically isolated CD3+ T cells were stimulated 1.5 hours with PMA and ionomycin. Synovial fluid was aspirated from actively inflamed joints of psoriatic arthritis patients. The method was immunoSEQ multiplex PCR; TCRdb's version includes in-frame clones alone and lacks a portion of them. The sample records around 2,000 clones, about 72% being singletons. Sequences were obtained from IFN-gamma+ CD8+ T cells from synovial fluid. The subset is: IL-17A-IFNgamma+ memory CD8+ (Tc1) cells. These receptor sequences come from a human donor with psoriatic arthritis.

The chain has TRBV4-1 and TRBJ2-1; no reliable D call. Trimming took off 0 bases at V and 10 bases at J, with 7 bases between the two ends. Per germline, CDR1 MGHRA and CDR2 YSYEKL. This CDR3 has 12 residues. CDR3 coding DNA: TGCGCCAGCAGCCAAGACTTGTGGGAGCAGTTCTTC. It codes for CASSQDLWEQFF.

CDR3 sequence reads: CASSPPDFPSYNEQFF. The CDR3 DNA reads as TGTGCCAGCAGTCCGCCGGACTTCCCCTCCTACAATGAGCAGTTCTTC. The chain employs TRBV27 and TRBJ2-1; perhaps TRBD2 as D (5 bases). The CDR3 is made up of 16 amino acids. The germline V gene encodes CDR1 MNHEY and CDR2 SMNVEV (reference sequence). Trimming took 5 bases from V and 0 from J, leaving 14 bases between them.

This clone was found a few times. CDR3 DNA sequence: TGTGCCAGCAGCTTAAGGGCCTTGATTTCACCCCTCCACTTT. This gives the protein CASSLRALISPLHF. J is TRBJ1-6 and V is TRBV7-3, with D hard to call. In germline, CDR1 is SGHTA, CDR2 FQGTGA. Trimming took 1 base from V and 9 from J, leaving 10 bases between them. The CDR3 is 14 residues long.

This chain links TRBV19 with TRBJ2-1; tentative D call: TRBD1 (5 bases). CDR3 length: 17 amino acids. The germline V gene has CDR1 LNHDA and CDR2 SQIVND (reference sequence). Trimming pared 3 bases from V and 3 bases from J, leaving 18 bases between. CDR3 region: CASSIRQGVSFYNEQFF. The CDR3 coding sequence is TGTGCCAGTAGTATTAGGCAGGGCGTTTCCTTCTACAATGAGCAGTTCTTC. Full variable domain (rest looked up from reference TRBV19 and TRBJ2-1): DGGITQSPKYLFRKEGQNVTLSCEQNLNHDAMYWYRQDPGQGLRLIYYSQIVNDFQKGDIAEGYSVSREKKESFPLTVTSAQKNPTAFYLCASSIRQGVSFYNEQFFGPGTRLTVL.

In this sample, this clone turned up a few times. The chain joins TRBV6-4 to TRBJ2-5; no clear D. Germline V gene sequence: CDR1 MRHNA, CDR2 SNTAGT. V was pared by 2 bases and J by 2 bases, with 6 bases between. CDR3 size: 13 residues. In nucleotides, the CDR3 is TGTGCCAGCAGTGACCTTTGTCAAGAGACCCAGTACTTC. This sequence encodes CASSDLCQETQYF.

The V and J genes are TRBV6-5 and TRBJ2-1, with 9 bases aligning to TRBD2. Trimming took 4 bases from V and 0 from J; bases not matched to a gene: 4. The germline V gene encodes CDR1 MNHEY and CDR2 SVGAGI. The CDR3 loop spans 16 amino acids. CDR3 bases: TGTGCCAGCAGTTCTCGGGGACTAGCCTCCTACAATGAGCAGTTCTTC. Amino acids: CASSSRGLASYNEQFF.

The chain employs TRBV19 and TRBJ2-2; unclear D gene. Trimming pared 6 bases from V and 0 bases from J, leaving 11 bases between. The CDR3 consists of 15 residues. CDR1 is LNHDA, CDR2 SQIVND, per germline (reference sequence). The CDR3 DNA reads TGTGCCAGTAGCCCCGTAAACGCGAACACCGGGGAGCTGTTTTTT. Residues: CASSPVNANTGELFF.

The V call is TRBV2, the J call TRBJ2-1; D possibly corresponds to TRBD2 (5 bases). This CDR3 comprises 14 residues. The germline V and J ends were trimmed by 2 bases and 6 bases, with 11 bases remaining between them. The V gene's germline CDR1 is SNHLY and CDR2 FYNNEI. The CDR3 region is CASSERTGSNEQFF. CDR3 nucleotide sequence: TGTGCCAGCAGTGAACGGACTGGGAGCAATGAGCAGTTCTTC.

CDR3 in DNA: TGTGCCAGCAGCCACGTAAACGGGGAGCTGTTTTTT. Amino acid sequence: CASSHVNGELFF. The chain recombines TRBV6-5 with TRBJ2-2; D not resolved. V lost 6 bases and J 7 bases, leaving 9 bases between the germline ends. The CDR3 contains 12 residues. CDR1 is MNHEY, CDR2 SVGAGI, per germline.

This chain's CDR3 is CASGFAGVSYEQYF. Written as DNA, the CDR3 is TGTGCCAGCGGATTCGCAGGGGTCTCCTACGAGCAGTACTTC. The rearrangement joins TRBV6-5 to TRBJ2-7; tentative D call: TRBD1 (6 bases). The CDR3 is 14 amino acids. The V gene's germline CDR1 is MNHEY and CDR2 SVGAGI. Deletions cut 8 bases from V and 0 bases from J, with 14 bases between.

This chain links TRBV10-2 with TRBJ1-1, with TRBD1 matching over 8 bases. Germline CDR1 WSHSY, CDR2 SAAADI. The CDR3 has 14 amino acids. V shed 3 bases, J shed 1 base, and the junction held 1 base outside the gene matches. The CDR3 DNA reads TGCGCCAGCAGTGAAGGACAGGGGAACACTGAAGCTTTCTTT. Amino acid sequence: CASSEGQGNTEAFF.

The CDR3 coding sequence is TGTGCCAGCAGCGTAGGAGGGGACTCCTATAATTCACCCCTCCACTTT. Its protein product is CASSVGGDSYNSPLHF. V gene TRBV9 combines with J gene TRBJ1-6; maybe TRBD1 (5 bases). Deletions cut 0 bases from V and 0 bases from J, with 7 bases between. This CDR3 region has 16 residues. In germline, CDR1 is SGDLS, CDR2 YYNGEE.

J is TRBJ1-5 and V is TRBV19, with 9 bases aligning to TRBD1. The CDR3 covers 15 residues. V was pared by 6 bases and J by 5 bases, with 8 bases of the junction left unmatched. Germline assignment: CDR1 LNHDA and CDR2 SQIVND (reference sequence). CDR3 DNA: TGTGCCAGTAGGATGGGACAGGGAGTAGATCAGCCCCAGCATTTT. This codes for CASRMGQGVDQPQHF. The complete variable domain, with remaining parts taken from reference TRBV19 and TRBJ1-5, reads DGGITQSPKYLFRKEGQNVTLSCEQNLNHDAMYWYRQDPGQGLRLIYYSQIVNDFQKGDIAEGYSVSREKKESFPLTVTSAQKNPTAFYLCASRMGQGVDQPQHFGDGTRLSIL.

This chain joins TRBV14 and TRBJ1-2, with 10 positions matching TRBD1. With V trimmed by 6 bases and J by 8 bases, 15 bases remained unmatched. The germline V gene encodes CDR1 SGHDN and CDR2 FVKESK. The CDR3 is 16 residues long. CDR3 bases: TGTGCCAGCAGTGACGGGCCGACAGGGGGCTTCTGGGGCTACACCTTC. Translated, it gives CASSDGPTGGFWGYTF.

The chain is built from TRBV19 and TRBJ2-2; D call uncertain. Deletions cut 0 bases from V and 3 bases from J, with 5 bases between. This CDR3 is 14 amino acids long. The germline CDR1 and CDR2 sequences are LNHDA and SQIVND (reference sequence). CDR3 nucleotide sequence: TGTGCCAGTAGTATAGAGGGATACACCGGGGAGCTGTTTTTT. Translating it yields CASSIEGYTGELFF. Combining the CDR3 with reference TRBV19 and TRBJ2-2 gives the whole variable domain DGGITQSPKYLFRKEGQNVTLSCEQNLNHDAMYWYRQDPGQGLRLIYYSQIVNDFQKGDIAEGYSVSREKKESFPLTVTSAQKNPTAFYLCASSIEGYTGELFFGEGSRLTVL.

The chain uses TRBV5-4 and TRBJ2-6, with D uncertain. Germline V gives CDR1 SGHNT, CDR2 YYREEE (reference sequence). This CDR3 region has 15 residues. The germline V and J ends were trimmed by 4 bases and 0 bases, with 8 bases remaining between them. The CDR3 reads CASSPGNSGANVLTF. CDR3 bases: TGTGCCAGCAGCCCCGGCAACTCTGGGGCCAACGTCCTGACTTTC.

The count of this clone is one. This chain uses TRBV21-1 with TRBJ2-7; TRBD1 was called by the table and not checked on the DNA. TRBV21-1 represents a pseudogene. The CDR3 loop spans 17 amino acids. CDR3 sequence (DNA): TGTGCCAGCAGCAAGAGCACCTTCAGGACAGGGCGGGACGAGCAGTACTTC. Translating gives CASSKSTFRTGRDEQYF.

The gene calls are TRBV6-1 and TRBJ2-3, with no clear D. The CDR3 covers 12 residues. Germline V gene lookup returns CDR1 MNHNS and CDR2 SASEGT. Deletions cut 2 bases from V and 4 bases from J, with 4 bases between. The chain's CDR3 is CASSEIADTQYF. The DNA for the CDR3 is TGTGCCAGCAGTGAAATCGCAGATACGCAGTATTTT.

This clone has more than one count but fewer than ten. The rearrangement links TRBV4-1 to TRBJ1-5; D is unresolved. The CDR3 is 14 amino acids. V was pared by 7 bases and J by 2 bases, with 12 bases between. Per the germline V gene, CDR1 is MGHRA and CDR2 is YSYEKL. The DNA of the CDR3 is TGCGCCAGCACCCCGGTCCAAGGCAATCAGCCCCAGCATTTT. This gives the protein CASTPVQGNQPQHF.

The genes are TRBV15 and TRBJ2-7; 13 bases agree with TRBD2. CDR3 length: 13 amino acids. V was pared by 11 bases and J by 3 bases, with 4 bases of the junction left unmatched. The germline V gene has CDR1 LNHNV and CDR2 YYDKDF (reference sequence). This CDR3 is CASGLAGDYEQYF. The CDR3 bases are TGTGCCTCCGGACTAGCGGGGGACTACGAGCAGTACTTC.

This clone was detected only a few times. This sequence joins TRBV7-3 and TRBJ1-5, with 9 bases matching TRBD1. Trimming took 1 base from V and 0 from J; bases not matched to a gene: 7. CDR3 size: 18 residues. Germline CDR1 SGHTA, CDR2 FQGTGA. As DNA, the CDR3 is TGTGCCAGCAGCTTAAGGGACAGGGAGGGCAATAGCAATCAGCCCCAGCATTTT. Encoded protein: CASSLRDREGNSNQPQHF.

The chain combines TRBV13 with TRBJ1-2; 8 nucleotides match TRBD1. The trim removed 5 bases at V and 4 bases at J, leaving 12 bases unmatched. The CDR3 is made up of 16 amino acids. Germline CDR1 PRHDT, CDR2 FYEKMQ (reference sequence). The CDR3 protein is CASSQGVQQGGYGYTF. CDR3 nucleotide sequence: TGTGCCAGCAGCCAAGGGGTCCAACAGGGGGGCTATGGCTACACCTTC. Complete variable domain (other parts from reference TRBV13 and TRBJ1-2): AAGVIQSPRHLIKEKRETATLKCYPIPRHDTVYWYQQGPGQDPQFLISFYEKMQSDKGSIPDRFSAQQFSDYHSELNMSSLELGDSALYFCASSQGVQQGGYGYTFGSGTRLTVV.

The chain employs TRBV7-3 and TRBJ1-6; D is perhaps TRBD1 (5 bases). The CDR3 extends over 13 amino acids. The germline V gene encodes CDR1 SGHTA and CDR2 FQGTGA. V lost 4 bases and J lost 7, with 8 bases in between. CDR3 loop: CASSSTGNSPLHF. Written as DNA, the CDR3 is TGTGCCAGCAGCTCCACAGGAAATTCACCCCTCCACTTT.

The J gene is TRBJ2-2, the V gene TRBV13; D remains ambiguous. V lost 5 bases to trimming and J lost 3 bases, with 10 bases between them. Germline loops: CDR1 PRHDT, CDR2 FYEKMQ (reference sequence). This CDR3 has 14 residues. CDR3 loop: CASSVGLHTGELFF. CDR3 in DNA: TGTGCCAGCAGCGTTGGGCTACACACCGGGGAGCTGTTTTTT.

This chain uses TRBV13 with TRBJ2-3; 13 positions match TRBD2. Looked up from germline, CDR1 is PRHDT and CDR2 is FYEKMQ (reference sequence). The CDR3 length is 16 residues. V was pared by 5 bases and J by 8 bases, with 10 bases of the junction left unmatched. The CDR3 DNA reads TGTGCCAGCAGCCAGACTAGCGGGGGGCTGGTAGGTACGCAGTATTTT. Its protein is CASSQTSGGLVGTQYF.

The V gene is TRBV2, the J gene TRBJ2-1, with D perhaps matching TRBD1 (6 bases). Germline values: CDR1 SNHLY, CDR2 FYNNEI. V was trimmed by 7 bases and J by 6 bases, leaving 10 bases between them. CDR3 length: 12 amino acids. The CDR3 protein is CASNWGRNEQFF. CDR3 in DNA: TGTGCCAGCAACTGGGGGCGCAATGAGCAGTTCTTC. The variable domain in full, completed from reference TRBV2 and TRBJ2-1, reads EPEVTQTPSHQVTQMGQEVILRCVPISNHLYFYWYRQILGQKVEFLVSFYNNEISEKSEIFDDQFSVERPDGSNFTLKIRSTKLEDSAMYFCASNWGRNEQFFGPGTRLTVL.

This chain links TRBV6-5 with TRBJ2-3; TRBD1 aligns across 8 bases. The CDR3 spans 15 residues. The ends lost 4 bases at V and 2 bases at J; junction bases unmatched: 5. CDR1 and CDR2 from the germline V gene are MNHEY and SVGAGI. The CDR3: CASSSARGHTDTQYF. The CDR3 DNA reads as TGTGCCAGCAGTTCCGCCAGGGGGCACACAGATACGCAGTATTTT.

This clone turned up a few times. Other nucleotide sequences from this sample produce the same CDR3. The chain has TRBV6-5 and TRBJ2-2; D gene ambiguous. Trimming shortened V by 2 bases and J by 5 bases, and 9 bases separated the two germline ends. Germline CDR1 MNHEY, CDR2 SVGAGI. The CDR3 extends over 14 amino acids. CDR3 in amino acids: CASSYDSGTGELFF. In DNA, the CDR3 is TGTGCCAGCAGTTACGACTCCGGTACCGGGGAGCTGTTTTTT.

V usage is TRBV6-6 and J usage is TRBJ2-5; D ambiguous. Per the germline V gene, CDR1 is MNHNY and CDR2 is SVGAGI (reference sequence). The V end was cut by 0 bases, the J end by 1 base, with 6 bases between. This CDR3 has 14 amino acids. The chain's CDR3 is CASSYSGPQETQYF. In nucleotides, the CDR3 is TGTGCCAGCAGTTACTCCGGACCCCAAGAGACCCAGTACTTC.

The chain uses TRBV15 and TRBJ1-2; perhaps TRBD1 as D (6 bases). From germline, CDR1 is LNHNV and CDR2 YYDKDF (reference sequence). There are 13 residues in the CDR3. Trimming took 0 bases from V and 6 from J, leaving 8 bases between them. This CDR3 is CATSREEGDGYTF. DNA of the CDR3: TGTGCCACCAGCAGAGAAGAGGGGGATGGCTACACCTTC.

The chain employs TRBV7-3 and TRBJ2-5; the D gene is possibly TRBD2 (6 bases). The CDR3 runs to 15 residues. Germline V CDR1 and CDR2: SGHTA, FQGTGA. V lost 1 base to trimming and J lost 2 bases, with 11 bases between them. CDR3 protein: CASSLIGGDQETQYF. The CDR3, as DNA: TGTGCCAGCAGCTTAATCGGGGGAGATCAAGAGACCCAGTACTTC.

V and J are TRBV7-9 and TRBJ1-5, with D perhaps matching TRBD1 (5 bases). This CDR3 is built from 16 residues. V was cut by 5 bases and J by 4 bases, with 18 bases left in between. The germline gives CDR1 SEHNR, CDR2 FQNEAQ (reference sequence). The DNA for the CDR3 is TGTGCCAGCAGCACAGCCCTCCGGGACCCGAATCAGCCCCAGCATTTT. Amino acids: CASSTALRDPNQPQHF.